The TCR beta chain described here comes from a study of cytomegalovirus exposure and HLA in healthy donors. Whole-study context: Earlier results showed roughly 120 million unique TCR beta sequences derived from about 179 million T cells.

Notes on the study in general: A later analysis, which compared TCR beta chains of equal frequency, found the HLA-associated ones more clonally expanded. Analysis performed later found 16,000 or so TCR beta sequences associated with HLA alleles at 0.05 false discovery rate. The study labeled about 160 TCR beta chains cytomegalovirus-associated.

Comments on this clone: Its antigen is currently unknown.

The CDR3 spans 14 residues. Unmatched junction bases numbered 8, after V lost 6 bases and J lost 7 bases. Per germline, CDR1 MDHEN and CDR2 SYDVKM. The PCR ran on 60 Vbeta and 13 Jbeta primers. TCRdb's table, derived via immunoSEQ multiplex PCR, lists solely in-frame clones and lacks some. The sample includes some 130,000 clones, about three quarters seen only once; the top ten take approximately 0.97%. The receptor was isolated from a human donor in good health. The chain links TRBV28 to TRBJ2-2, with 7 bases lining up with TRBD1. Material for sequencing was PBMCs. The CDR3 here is CASRAQGQGGELFF. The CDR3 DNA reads TGTGCCAGCAGAGCACAGGGGCAGGGCGGGGAGCTGTTTTTT.